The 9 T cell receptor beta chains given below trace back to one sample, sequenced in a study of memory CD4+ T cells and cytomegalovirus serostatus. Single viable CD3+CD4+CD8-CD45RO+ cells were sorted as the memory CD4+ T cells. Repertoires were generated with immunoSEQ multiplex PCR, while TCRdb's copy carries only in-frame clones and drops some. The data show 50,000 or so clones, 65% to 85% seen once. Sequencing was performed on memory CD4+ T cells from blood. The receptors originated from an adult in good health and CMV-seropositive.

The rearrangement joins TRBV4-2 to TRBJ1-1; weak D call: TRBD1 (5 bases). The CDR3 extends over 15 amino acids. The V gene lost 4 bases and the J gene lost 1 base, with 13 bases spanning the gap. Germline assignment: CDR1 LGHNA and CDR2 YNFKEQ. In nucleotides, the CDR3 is TGTGCCAGCAGCCTGGGGTCGGGGCAGAACACTGAAGCTTTCTTT. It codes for CASSLGSGQNTEAFF.

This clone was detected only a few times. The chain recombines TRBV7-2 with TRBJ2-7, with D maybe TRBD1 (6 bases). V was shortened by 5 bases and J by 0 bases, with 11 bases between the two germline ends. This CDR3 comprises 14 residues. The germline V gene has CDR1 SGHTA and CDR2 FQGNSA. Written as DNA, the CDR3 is TGTGCCAGCAGCCGAGACAGGAGCTCCTACGAGCAGTACTTC. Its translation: CASSRDRSSYEQYF.

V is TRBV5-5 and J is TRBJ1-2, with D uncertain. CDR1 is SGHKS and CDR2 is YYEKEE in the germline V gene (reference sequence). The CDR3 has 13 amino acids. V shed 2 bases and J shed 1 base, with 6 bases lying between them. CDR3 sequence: CASSLEYNYGYTF. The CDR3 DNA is TGTGCCAGCAGCTTAGAATATAACTATGGCTACACCTTC.

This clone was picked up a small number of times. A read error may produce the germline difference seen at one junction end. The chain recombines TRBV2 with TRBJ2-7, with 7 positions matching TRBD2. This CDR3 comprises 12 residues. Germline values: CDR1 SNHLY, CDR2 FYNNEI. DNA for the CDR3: TGTGCCAGCAGTGTCAGGACGGGCCGGGGGGATTTC. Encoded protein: CASSVRTGRGDF. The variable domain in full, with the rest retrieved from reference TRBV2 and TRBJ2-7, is EPEVTQTPSHQVTQMGQEVILRCVPISNHLYFYWYRQILGQKVEFLVSFYNNEISEKSEIFDDQFSVERPDGSNFTLKIRSTKLEDSAMYFCASSVRTGRGDFGPGTRLTVT.

The CDR3 DNA sequence: TGTGCCACCGGACTGCGGAGGAATCAGCCCCAGCATTTT. Translation: CATGLRRNQPQHF. The chain recombines TRBV19 with TRBJ1-5; unclear D gene. Trimming stripped 10 bases from V and 4 bases from J, with 14 bases between. The germline gives CDR1 LNHDA, CDR2 SQIVND (reference sequence). The CDR3 spans 13 residues.

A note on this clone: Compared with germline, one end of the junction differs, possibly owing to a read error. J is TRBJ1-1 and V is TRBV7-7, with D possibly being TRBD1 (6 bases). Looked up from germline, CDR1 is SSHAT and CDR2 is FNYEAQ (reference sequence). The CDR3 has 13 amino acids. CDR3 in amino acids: CASSRTANTEAFF. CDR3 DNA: TGTGCTAGCAGCCGGACAGCCAACACTGAAGCTTTCTTT.

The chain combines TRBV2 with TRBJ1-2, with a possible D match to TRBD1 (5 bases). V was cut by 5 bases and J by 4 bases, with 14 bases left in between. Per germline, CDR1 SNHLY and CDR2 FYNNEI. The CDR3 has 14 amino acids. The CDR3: CASSKTVSSYGYTF. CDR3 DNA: TGTGCCAGCAGTAAGACAGTTTCATCCTATGGCTACACCTTC.

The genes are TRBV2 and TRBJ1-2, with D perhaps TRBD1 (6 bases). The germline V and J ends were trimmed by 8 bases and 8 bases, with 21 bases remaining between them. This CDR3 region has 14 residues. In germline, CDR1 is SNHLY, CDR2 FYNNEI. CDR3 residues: CASGGDIGYRGYTF. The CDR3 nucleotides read TGTGCCAGCGGGGGGGACATCGGGTATAGGGGCTACACCTTC.

The CDR3 nucleotides read TGTGCCAGCAGTGAGGACCTAAGGAAAGAGACCCAGTACTTC. This codes for CASSEDLRKETQYF. V is TRBV6-1 and J is TRBJ2-5, with no clear D. There are 14 residues in the CDR3. CDR1 is MNHNS and CDR2 is SASEGT in the germline V gene. Trimming took 3 bases from V and 3 from J, leaving 11 bases between them.